One sample yielded the 24 T cell receptor beta chains listed below, sequenced in a study of CD8 T cells in Susac syndrome. The RNA input was roughly 0.45 to 1 ug, and it was reverse transcribed with random hexamers. TCRdb re-analysed the immunoSEQ multiplex PCR reads in MiXCR, keeping a single row per CDR3 protein. The sample comprises 200,000 or so distinct CDR3 sequences, roughly 96% of which are singletons, and approximately 0.097% rests with the top ten. Material for sequencing was CD4+ T cells from PBMCs. These receptors all stem from a human donor with multiple sclerosis.

This clonotype was detected only once. V gene TRBV5-6 combines with J gene TRBJ1-1; D is uncertain. The CDR3 is made up of 12 amino acids. The germline V gene has CDR1 SGHDT and CDR2 YYEEEE. V gave up 0 bases and J gave up 7 bases, with 7 bases separating them. Written as DNA, the CDR3 is TGTGCCAGCAGCTTGGGTGAACTTGAAGCTTTCTTT. Its protein product is CASSLGELEAFF.

This chain joins TRBV27 and TRBJ1-5; D may be TRBD1 (5 bases). Germline V lookup: CDR1 MNHEY, CDR2 SMNVEV (reference sequence). The V and J ends lost 5 bases and 2 bases respectively, with 10 bases between them. The CDR3 has 14 residues. The CDR3 here is CASSAGRGNQPQHF. DNA of the CDR3: TGTGCCAGCAGTGCAGGGAGAGGCAATCAGCCCCAGCATTTT.

The genes are TRBV9 and TRBJ2-1; 10 nucleotides align to TRBD1. Germline CDR1 reads SGDLS; CDR2 reads YYNGEE. With V trimmed by 4 bases and J by 6 bases, 7 bases remained unmatched. The CDR3 covers 15 residues. CDR3: CASSRGQGRFNEQFF. The CDR3 coding sequence is TGTGCCAGCAGCAGGGGACAGGGGCGATTCAATGAGCAGTTCTTC.

The chain links TRBV6-6 to TRBJ2-1; D gene uncertain. V gave up 4 bases and J gave up 3 bases, with 13 bases separating them. The CDR3 extends over 15 amino acids. Germline CDR1 MNHNY, CDR2 SVGAGI (reference sequence). The CDR3 DNA reads TGTGCCAGCAGTTTGTTTGGCGGTAGCTACAATGAGCAGTTCTTC. Its translation: CASSLFGGSYNEQFF.

The chain links TRBV25-1 to TRBJ1-4; D not certain. The CDR3 is 14 amino acids. V was cut by 6 bases and J by 8 bases, with 16 bases left in between. CDR1 and CDR2 from the germline V gene are MGHDK and SYGVNS. The CDR3 DNA follows: TGTGCCAGCAGCCAGCCCGCCCCTGGAGAAAAACTGTTTTTT. It specifies CASSQPAPGEKLFF.

The rearrangement links TRBV18 to TRBJ2-7; D is unresolved. The CDR3 has 12 residues. Trimming removed 3 bases from V and 2 bases from J, with 5 bases in between. CDR1 and CDR2 from the germline V gene are KGHSH and LQKENI. CDR3: CASSPNAYEQYF. CDR3 coding DNA: TGTGCCAGCTCACCCAACGCCTACGAGCAGTACTTC.

The rearrangement joins TRBV12-3 or TRBV12-4 to TRBJ2-1; 12 positions agree with TRBD2. The CDR3 covers 15 residues. The V gene end was trimmed by 5 bases and the J gene end by 8 bases; junction bases not matched to a gene: 7. As DNA, the CDR3 is TGTGCCAGCAGTGAGACTAGCGGGGGAATCTATGAGCAGTTCTTC. The encoded protein is CASSETSGGIYEQFF.

The rearrangement joins TRBV12-3 or TRBV12-4 to TRBJ2-4, with D possibly TRBD1 on 6 matching bases. V was pared by 5 bases and J by 5 bases, with 16 bases between. CDR3 length: 15 residues. Here the CDR3 reads CASSLSTGRENIQYF. The CDR3 DNA reads TGTGCCAGCAGTCTATCGACAGGCCGAGAAAACATTCAGTACTTC.

The chain combines TRBV13 with TRBJ2-1; no definite D call. This CDR3 is 14 amino acids long. The V end lost 5 bases, the J end lost 7 bases, and 15 bases lay between the germline ends. CDR1 is PRHDT and CDR2 is FYEKMQ in the germline V gene (reference sequence). The CDR3 reads CASSPAVTANEQFF. CDR3 coding DNA: TGTGCCAGCAGCCCTGCCGTCACGGCGAATGAGCAGTTCTTC.

The chain carries TRBV3-1 and TRBJ2-7; the D is unclear. Germline V gene lookup returns CDR1 LGHDT and CDR2 YNNKEL (reference sequence). The V gene lost 4 bases and the J gene lost 6 bases, with 10 bases spanning the gap. CDR3 length: 12 residues. CDR3 DNA: TGTGCCAGCAGCCCATTAGCTGGCGAGCAGTACTTC. Protein: CASSPLAGEQYF.

This clonotype was found once. The chain has TRBV28 and TRBJ1-2; no definite D call. The V end lost 6 bases, the J end lost 0 bases, and 14 bases lay between the germline ends. The CDR3 totals 15 residues. Germline V gene data show CDR1 as MDHEN and CDR2 as SYDVKM. CDR3 coding DNA: TGTGCCAGCAGGGCGTCGTTCCTTCCTAACTATGGCTACACCTTC. Translated: CASRASFLPNYGYTF.

The V call is TRBV29-1, the J call TRBJ2-7; possibly TRBD2 for D (6 bases). The CDR3 has 12 residues. In germline, CDR1 is SQVTM, CDR2 ANQGSEA. Deletions cut 6 bases from V and 2 bases from J, with 11 bases between. The CDR3 coding sequence is TGCAGCGTCGCGGACTACCCCTACGAGCAGTACTTC. This sequence encodes CSVADYPYEQYF.

This CDR3 reads CASSLIADPGPYEQYF. CDR3 in DNA: TGTGCCAGCAGCTTAATCGCGGACCCGGGGCCCTACGAGCAGTACTTC. The V gene is TRBV11-3, the J gene TRBJ2-7, with D possibly being TRBD1 or TRBD2 (5 bases each). CDR1 is SGHNT and CDR2 is YENEEA in the germline V gene. CDR3 size: 16 residues. Trimming shortened V by 2 bases and J by 2 bases, and 16 bases separated the two germline ends. The variable domain in full, completed from reference TRBV11-3 and TRBJ2-7, reads EAGVVQSPRYKIIEKKQPVAFWCNPISGHNTLYWYLQNLGQGPELLIRYENEEAVDDSQLPKDRFSAERLKGVDSTLKIQPAELGDSAVYLCASSLIADPGPYEQYFGPGTRLTVT.

The V gene is TRBV5-1, the J gene TRBJ2-5; 7 bases are shared with TRBD1. CDR3 size: 14 residues. The ends lost 4 bases at V and 4 bases at J; junction bases unmatched: 7. Per the germline V gene, CDR1 is SGHRS and CDR2 is YFSETQ. The CDR3 spells CASSISTGTETQYF. The CDR3 DNA is TGCGCCAGCAGCATCTCGACAGGGACAGAGACCCAGTACTTC.

The rearrangement joins TRBV5-6 to TRBJ1-2; D remains unclear. Per the germline V gene, CDR1 is SGHDT and CDR2 is YYEEEE. V dropped 2 bases and J dropped 1 base, with 12 bases sitting between them. This CDR3 has 15 residues. This chain's CDR3 is CASSFDGPINYGYTF. The CDR3 region has the DNA TGTGCCAGCAGCTTTGACGGCCCGATTAACTATGGCTACACCTTC.

Note on this clonotype: A junction boundary mismatches the germline segment, possibly from a read error. The genes are TRBV30 and TRBJ1-2; D is unresolved. The CDR3 is 11 residues long. Germline V gives CDR1 GTSNPN, CDR2 SVGIG (reference sequence). The CDR3, as DNA: TGCGCCAAGGGAGCTAACTATGGCTACACCTTC. Encoded protein: CAKGANYGYTF.

In nucleotides, the CDR3 is TGCGCCAGCAGCTTGGACCCCCTACTAGCGGGAGGGGCAGATACGCAGTATTTT. Protein sequence: CASSLDPLLAGGADTQYF. The chain is built from TRBV5-1 and TRBJ2-3; 13 nucleotides match TRBD2. CDR3 size: 18 residues. The junction had 8 bases not matched to a gene; V was cut back by 0 bases and J by 4 bases. Germline V gives CDR1 SGHRS, CDR2 YFSETQ.

The CDR3 loop is CASSQPRGDTQYF. The CDR3 DNA follows: TGTGCCAGCAGCCAACCCAGAGGAGATACGCAGTATTTT. The J gene is TRBJ2-3, the V gene TRBV4-2; D is unclear. Trimming pared 2 bases from V and 5 bases from J, leaving 8 bases between. CDR3 length: 13 amino acids. Looked up from germline, CDR1 is LGHNA and CDR2 is YNFKEQ.

The V and J genes are TRBV29-1 and TRBJ2-7, with TRBD2 identical over 9 bases. The CDR3 length is 15 residues. Looked up from germline, CDR1 is SQVTM and CDR2 is ANQGSEA. V shed 3 bases, J shed 3 bases, and the junction held 9 bases outside the gene matches. CDR3 coding DNA: TGCAGCGTTGAGGGGGAAGCGGGAGGAAACTACGAGCAGTACTTC. Protein sequence: CSVEGEAGGNYEQYF.

The CDR3, as DNA: TGTGCCAGCAGTTGGGATGGGGACTCCACAGATACGCAGTATTTT. Translation: CASSWDGDSTDTQYF. The gene calls are TRBV12-3 or TRBV12-4 and TRBJ2-3, with D perhaps matching TRBD2 (6 bases). The V end lost 4 bases, the J end lost 2 bases, and 13 bases lay between the germline ends. CDR3 length: 15 amino acids.

V gene TRBV30 combines with J gene TRBJ2-2; D is possibly TRBD1 (5 bases). The germline V and J ends were trimmed by 2 bases and 7 bases, with 5 bases remaining between them. Germline V gives CDR1 GTSNPN, CDR2 SVGIG (reference sequence). There are 11 residues in the CDR3. CDR3 amino acids: CAWSRGGELFF. Here the CDR3 DNA reads TGTGCCTGGAGTAGGGGCGGGGAGCTGTTTTTT.

This clonotype has a single count. The V gene is TRBV27, the J gene TRBJ2-7; D gene uncertain. CDR3 size: 13 residues. Germline values: CDR1 MNHEY, CDR2 SMNVEV (reference sequence). Trimming shortened V by 6 bases and J by 2 bases, and 11 bases separated the two germline ends. CDR3 DNA: TGTGCCAGCAGAAAGGACGTTGCCTACGAGCAGTACTTC. Residues: CASRKDVAYEQYF.

This chain uses TRBV3-1 with TRBJ2-1; 7 nucleotides agree with TRBD1. CDR1 is LGHDT, CDR2 YNNKEL, per germline (reference sequence). J lost 12 bases, V lost 2 bases, and 16 bases had no gene match. The CDR3 runs 16 residues. The chain's CDR3 is CASSQKGVGQVLGQFF. As DNA, the CDR3 is TGTGCCAGCAGCCAAAAAGGGGTTGGACAGGTTCTAGGGCAGTTCTTC.

The rearrangement uses TRBV11-2 and TRBJ2-5; D may be TRBD1 (6 bases). This CDR3 has 14 amino acids. CDR1 SGHAT and CDR2 FQNNGV come from the germline V gene. V gave up 4 bases and J gave up 0 bases, with 9 bases separating them. In DNA form, the CDR3 reads TGTGCCAGCAGCTCGCGGACAGACCAAGAGACCCAGTACTTC. Amino acids: CASSSRTDQETQYF.